This T cell receptor beta chain appears in the sequencing data of a study of regulatory T cells in long-lasting Graves disease. General study findings and limits: Persistent disease preferred TRBV28, TRBJ1-2 and TRBJ2-5; new disease, TRBV20-1 and TRBJ2-1.

Time point noted: newly diagnosed GD, antithyroid drugs for less than 3 months. There was RNA extracted from PBMCs, and the TCR library was made from it. Patients of an endocrinology department in Xi'an, China, were included. Note on this clonotype: As yet, its antigen is unknown.

Building the TCR beta libraries relied on iRepertoire HTBI primers, and CDR3 regions underwent Arm-PCR. As handled by the study authors: Spanning all samples, the identified segments comprised around 62 TRBV and fewer than 15 TRBJ. TCRdb re-analysed the multiplex PCR reads in MiXCR, keeping a single row per CDR3 protein. The V and J calls were determined by TCRdb, not by the authors. This sample has around 480,000 distinct CDR3 sequences, with roughly 17% found just once. Trimming cost V 3 bases and J 4 bases, with 14 bases left between them. The length of the CDR3 is 15 residues. This sample was also put to use in a study of T cells in Graves' hyperthyroidism and ophthalmopathy.

V and J are TRBV12-3 or TRBV12-4 and TRBJ2-3; D possibly corresponds to TRBD2 (6 bases). The receptor was isolated from a man between 35 and 55 years old with Graves disease. The source was peripheral blood mononuclear cells (PBMCs), collected at new diagnosis, from a patient treated with antithyroid drugs. CDR3 in DNA: TGTGCCAGCAGTTTTGGGCAGGGACTCGCAGATACGCAGTATTTT. Translating gives CASSFGQGLADTQYF.